The present T cell receptor beta chain was sequenced within a study of cytomegalovirus exposure and HLA in healthy donors. Study information: A prior study identified approximately 120 million unique TCR beta sequences from some 180 million T cells. Clustering assigned roughly 81% of the roughly 370 genotyped donors to the Caucasian-associated ancestry cluster. General study results and limits: 87-base-pair reads could not separate some V segments, including TRBV6-2 and TRBV6-3. Rarity characterized most TCR sequences, yet some public TCRs appeared in many donors.

As concerns this clone: No antigen is known for it.

Trimming took off 5 bases at V and 7 bases at J, with 18 bases between the two ends. The CDR3 covers 15 residues. CDR1 SGHTA and CDR2 FQGNSA come from the germline V gene. A multiplex PCR was run with 60 Vbeta primers and 13 Jbeta primers. TCRdb keeps only in-frame clones here, not all; method: immunoSEQ multiplex PCR. The sample holds 160,000 or so clones, around 77% seen once. The chain recombines TRBV7-2 with TRBJ1-5; D might be TRBD1 (6 bases). The sample was PBMCs. The receptor was isolated from a man aged 50-59 years in good health and CMV-seropositive. The CDR3: CASSEGVGERQPQHF. CDR3 DNA: TGTGCCAGCAGCGAGGGGGTGGGGGAGAGGCAGCCCCAGCATTTT.